These 3 T cell receptor beta chains came from one sample sequenced in a study of blood T cell repertoires in COVID-19. Measured with immunoSEQ multiplex PCR; TCRdb has only the in-frame clones, and not every one. The data show 260,000 or so clones, over 75% seen once. The sequencing input was PBMCs or T cells enriched from blood (not recorded which). These receptor sequences come from a man between 18 and 35 years old who had recovered from COVID-19.

The chain carries TRBV6-5 and TRBJ1-1; possibly TRBD1 for D (6 bases). Between the trimmed V and J ends, which lost 5 bases and 4 bases, there was a span of 17 bases. CDR3 size: 15 residues. CDR1 MNHEY and CDR2 SVGAGI come from the germline V gene. The CDR3 nucleotides read TGTGCCAGCAGTCCCGAGTCAGGGGTGCGCACTGAAGCTTTCTTT. Its protein is CASSPESGVRTEAFF.

V usage is TRBV4-1 and J usage is TRBJ2-2, with TRBD2 matching over 10 bases. From germline, CDR1 is MGHRA and CDR2 YSYEKL. V lost 2 bases to trimming and J lost 7 bases; unmatched junction nucleotides: 10. The CDR3 loop spans 17 amino acids. In nucleotides, the CDR3 is TGCGCCAGCAGCCAACGTTCTCTAGCGGGGGCTAACGGGGAGCTGTTTTTT. Translating it yields CASSQRSLAGANGELFF.

The chain recombines TRBV11-3 with TRBJ2-3; 8 positions agree with TRBD2. J gave up 4 bases and V 5 bases, and 5 bases lay outside the gene matches. This CDR3 comprises 14 residues. Germline lookup yields CDR1 SGHNT and CDR2 YENEEA. The CDR3: CASSPGRAADTQYF. The CDR3 DNA follows: TGTGCCAGCAGCCCCGGGAGGGCCGCAGATACGCAGTATTTT.